This entry is about one T cell receptor beta chain. Data came from immunoSEQ multiplex PCR; TCRdb stores just in-frame clones and leaves some out. The table lists 200,000 to 250,000 clones, around 94% of them singletons. The data stem from a study of control samples from healthy donors and cancer patients. The germline CDR1 and CDR2 sequences are MGHRA and YSYEKL. Deletions cut 4 bases from V and 0 bases from J, with 4 bases between. CDR3 size: 13 residues. The receptor was isolated from a man aged 50 to 59 in good health. The chain employs TRBV4-1 and TRBJ1-3; D gene ambiguous. The sequenced sample was blood. The DNA for the CDR3 is TGCGCCAGCAGCCGCCTCTCTGGAAACACCATATATTTT. Translating it yields CASSRLSGNTIYF.